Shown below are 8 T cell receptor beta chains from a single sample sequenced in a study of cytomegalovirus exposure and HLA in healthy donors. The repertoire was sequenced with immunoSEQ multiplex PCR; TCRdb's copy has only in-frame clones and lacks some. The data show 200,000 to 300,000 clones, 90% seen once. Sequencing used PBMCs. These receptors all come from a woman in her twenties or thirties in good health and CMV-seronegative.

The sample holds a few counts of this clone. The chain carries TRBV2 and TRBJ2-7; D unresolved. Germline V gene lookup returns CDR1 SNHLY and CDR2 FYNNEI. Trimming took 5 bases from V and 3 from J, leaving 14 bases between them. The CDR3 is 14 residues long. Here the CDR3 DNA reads TGTGCCAGCAGTCGTGACGCAACGGGCTACGAGCAGTACTTC. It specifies CASSRDATGYEQYF.

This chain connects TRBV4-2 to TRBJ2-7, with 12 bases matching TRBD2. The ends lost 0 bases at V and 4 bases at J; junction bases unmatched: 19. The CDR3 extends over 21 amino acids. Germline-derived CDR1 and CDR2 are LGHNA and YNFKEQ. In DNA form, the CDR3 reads TGTGCCAGCAGCCAAGAACCCCCGACTAGCGGGAGAGTAGGGGCCCTTTACGAGCAGTACTTC. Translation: CASSQEPPTSGRVGALYEQYF.

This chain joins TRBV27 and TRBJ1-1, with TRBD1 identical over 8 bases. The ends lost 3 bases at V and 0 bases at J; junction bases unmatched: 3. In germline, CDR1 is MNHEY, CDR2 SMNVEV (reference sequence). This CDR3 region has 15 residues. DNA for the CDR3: TGTGCCAGCAGTTTCGGGACAGGAATGAACACTGAAGCTTTCTTT. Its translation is CASSFGTGMNTEAFF.

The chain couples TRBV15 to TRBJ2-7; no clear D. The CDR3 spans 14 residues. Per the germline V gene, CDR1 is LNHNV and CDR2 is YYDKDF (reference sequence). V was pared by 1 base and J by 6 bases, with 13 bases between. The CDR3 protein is CATSRVQGWPEQYF. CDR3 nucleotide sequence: TGTGCCACCAGCAGAGTTCAAGGATGGCCCGAGCAGTACTTC.

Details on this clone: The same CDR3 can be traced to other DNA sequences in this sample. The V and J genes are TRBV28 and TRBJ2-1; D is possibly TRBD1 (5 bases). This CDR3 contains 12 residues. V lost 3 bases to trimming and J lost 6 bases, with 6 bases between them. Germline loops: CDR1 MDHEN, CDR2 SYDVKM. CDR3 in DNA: TGTGCCAGCAGTTTTAGGGGCAATGAGCAGTTCTTC. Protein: CASSFRGNEQFF.

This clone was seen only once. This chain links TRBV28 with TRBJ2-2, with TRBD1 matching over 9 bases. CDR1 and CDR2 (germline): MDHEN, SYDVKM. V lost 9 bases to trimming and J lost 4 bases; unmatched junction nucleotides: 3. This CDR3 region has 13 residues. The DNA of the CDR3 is TGTGCCAGTCAGGGACAGGGCACCGGGGAGCTGTTTTTT. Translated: CASQGQGTGELFF.

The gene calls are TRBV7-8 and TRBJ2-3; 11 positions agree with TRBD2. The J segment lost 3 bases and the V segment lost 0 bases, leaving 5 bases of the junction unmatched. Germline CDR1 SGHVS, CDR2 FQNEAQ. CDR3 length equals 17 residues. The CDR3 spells CASSLALAGGFTDTQYF. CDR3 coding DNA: TGTGCCAGCAGCTTAGCCCTAGCGGGAGGCTTTACAGATACGCAGTATTTT. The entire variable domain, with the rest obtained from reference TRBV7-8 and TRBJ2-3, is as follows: GAGVSQSPRYKVAKRGQDVALRCDPISGHVSLFWYQQALGQGPEFLTYFQNEAQLDKSGLPSDRFFAERPEGSVSTLKIQRTQQEDSAVYLCASSLALAGGFTDTQYFGPGTRLTVL.

CDR3 sequence: CASSYSWDRVNTEAFF. The CDR3 bases are TGTGCCAGCAGTTACTCGTGGGACAGGGTGAACACTGAAGCTTTCTTT. The V and J genes are TRBV6-5 and TRBJ1-1; 9 bases match TRBD1. V was clipped by 0 bases and J by 0 bases; unmatched bases: 2. The length of the CDR3 is 16 residues. CDR1 and CDR2 from the germline V gene are MNHEY and SVGAGI.